The present T cell receptor beta chain was sequenced within a study of cytomegalovirus exposure and HLA in healthy donors (dated by TCRdb to about 2017). At the level of the whole study: An earlier analysis of roughly 500 of the donors reported 276 Gb of sequence data and 95 million to 140 million unique TCR beta sequences obtained from 180 million or so T cells. Typing coverage differed by locus: A, B, C, DRB1 and DQB1 were typed in about 629-630 donors, DQA1 in 522, DPA1 in 606, and DPB1 in approximately 450. Among 398 genotyped donors of the cohort, an average of approximately 240,000 unique TCR beta nucleotide sequences were sequenced per donor, roughly 18% of them non-productive. In a later genetic analysis, genome-wide SNP genotypes for about 55% of the 666 donors were used, and that subset was treated as a discovery cohort. About 280 gigabases of sequencing data and 75 million to 85 million unique TCR sequences made up an early release that covered fewer than 650 HLA-typed donors. A separate validation cohort of roughly 110 different subjects was used in addition to the approximately 640-subject first cohort. Rather than using new phenotypic data, the later analysis identified candidate immune exposures from TCR beta sequences and from how often those sequences occurred across donors. Of the 300 to 400 genotyped donors, roughly 85% fell in the genetic ancestry cluster associated with self-reported Caucasian donors. To decide whether each TCR beta V gene segment behaved as functional or pseudogenic, an earlier analysis of over 500 of the donors relied on high-throughput TCR beta sequencing. To predict cytomegalovirus infection status, the study brought together high-throughput TCR immunosequencing, statistical association of individual TCRs with disease status, and machine learning. Roughly five DR-DQ haplotypes were handled as single units for association and clustering because linkage in the cohort was strong. The study profiled the T cell repertoires of some 610 subjects by immunosequencing and related them to cytomegalovirus serostatus. Donor age, sex, ethnicity and CMV serostatus were compiled together with the repertoire data. Every repertoire in the discovery cohort had been generated on one and the same sequencing platform. HLA typing included class I and class II loci at four-digit resolution. A later analysis re-examined previously published TCR beta repertoires from just over 650 donors and added high-resolution HLA genotyping to investigate patterns of TCR occurrence. The study aimed to test whether signatures of past pathogen exposure could be identified by cataloging public T cell receptors. General conclusions and limits of the study: The earlier analysis of 587 of the donors excluded fewer than 20 rarely observed V segments, including chromosome 9 orphons, because counts were too low. A group of highly shared sequence variants was considered likely to be a technical artifact of the sequencing pipeline. The only immune exposure information available for the cohort was CMV serostatus. A later analysis found that TCR association rates varied across HLA loci, with DRB1 alleles showing the most associated TCRs and HLA-C alleles the fewest. Correlated functional status among segregating V segments might reflect linkage disequilibrium, but an unknown experimental factor could not be ruled out. Specific HLA alleles were associated with over 15,000 TCR beta sequences at a false discovery rate of 0.05 in a later analysis. A later analysis reported that several top co-occurrence clusters appeared linked to parvovirus B19, influenza, CMV and Epstein-Barr virus. When HLA alleles, especially DR and DQ, strongly co-occurred, attributing TCR associations to individual alleles was difficult. A few of the identified cytomegalovirus-associated TCR beta chains were confirmed in vitro to be specific for cytomegalovirus antigens. Compared with the approximately 710-donor mean, donors in an Asian-associated ancestry cluster had fewer N-insertions in productive TCRs, according to a later genetic analysis. In an earlier analysis of 587 of the donors, most TCR beta V segments were observed in productive rearrangements about 90% or about 30% of the time, broadly matching IMGT annotations. Presence/absence analyses assumed roughly uniform sequencing depth across donors, an assumption that may not hold. A total of 164 TCR beta chains were listed by the study as associated with cytomegalovirus. According to the authors, the approach could potentially be generalized to other disease states and immunological phenotypes. Some IMGT-functional V segments, including TRBV6-2 and TRBV6-3, could not be told apart with the 87-base-pair reads, so those segments were excluded. A later analysis found that HLA-associated TCR beta chains were more clonally expanded and had lower generation probabilities than equally common non-associated chains. A further reported finding was that TCR beta sequences accurately predicted the HLA-A and HLA-B alleles for most subjects in the first cohort. The cohort was sequenced for TCR beta chains only, and without alpha or paired-chain data the features that could be detected were limited. In a later genetic analysis, a missense DCLRE1C variant was associated with V-gene and J-gene trimming of TCR beta chains, and the association was replicated in an independent cohort. Cytomegalovirus status was reported to be diagnosed by the classifier with high specificity and sensitivity in both the original and validation cohorts. Because HLA typing was unavailable for some donors at each locus, only the typed subset was used in association tests. Across donors, most TCR sequences were observed very rarely, whereas some public TCRs were present in many individuals. A later analysis found that most CMV-associated TCR beta chains appeared HLA-restricted, with HLA associations seemingly driven largely by CMV exposure.

CDR1 is given as MGHRA and CDR2 as YSYEKL, both from the germline V gene. V and J are trimmed by 4 bases and 5 bases, and the gene matches miss 21 bases of the junction. Spanning cysteine to phenylalanine, the CDR3 consists of 19 amino acids. Only CDR3 DNA is held: 57 bases, read in frame from base 1. The cohort consisted of approximately 670 healthy bone marrow donors. Cohort members were all nominally healthy when sampled, although unrecorded immune exposures were likely present. The donor tested CMV seronegative and was one of the 352 seronegative cohort members. A peripheral blood sample was provided by each donor, and peripheral blood mononuclear cells were used for TCR beta sequencing. The Qiagen DNeasy Blood Extraction Kit was used to extract genomic DNA from the blood cell samples. This clone showed up just a few times. Its antigen is still unknown. No base qualities exist here, and no much larger clone lies one base off it.

The receptor library was made with the immunoSEQ multiplex PCR assay. For the multiplex PCR, a mixture combining 60 forward primers for TCR Vbeta segments and 13 reverse primers for TCR Jbeta segments was used. The CDR3 region of rearranged TCR beta genes was amplified from genomic DNA by a multiplex PCR assay. Amplified TCR beta libraries were sequenced as 87-base-pair reads on the Illumina HiSeq System. The original methods were these. In a later analysis, 70 million to 95 million unique TCR beta chains were counted across the roughly 670 repertoires, and some 10 million of these chains were shared by at least two donors. Raw reads were error-corrected and collapsed into unique sequences with a nearest-neighbor algorithm that merged closely related sequences to remove PCR and sequencing errors. To assign V, D and J gene segments, CDR3 sequences were aligned to IMGT reference sequences. For a sequence to be retained, at least a six-nucleotide match to both a V gene segment and a J gene segment was required. Rearrangements were called productive when the CDR3 lacked stop codons and stayed in frame with V and J; all others were non-productive. Following IMGT convention, CDR3 was defined as the stretch from the second conserved V-encoded cysteine to the conserved J-encoded phenylalanine. In an earlier analysis of more than 550 of the donors, sequences lacking an unambiguous match to a single V gene segment were excluded. An earlier analysis of roughly 590 of the donors called V segments functional above 56.7% productive rearrangements and segregating when the between-donor standard deviation exceeded 5%. A statistical classification framework was developed to diagnose cytomegalovirus status using the catalog of TCR beta chain sequences. V and J gene assignment, in a later analysis, came from comparing TCR nucleotide sequences with IMGT/GENE-DB human TR gene sequences. Using the TCRdist pipeline, a later analysis assigned CDR3 sequences along with most-parsimonious VDJ recombination scenarios. A later analysis defined each TCR beta chain by its CDR3 amino acid sequence plus V-gene family, and excluded reads lacking a unique V-gene family. A later analysis removed several hundred highly shared, low-generation-probability nucleotide sequences to deal with suspected cross-contamination and a sequencing artifact. A later analysis calculated a clonal expansion index for each public chain from normalized within-repertoire ranks of inferred template counts. In a later analysis, generation probabilities were computed using a VDJ recombination model fitted to out-of-frame rearrangements, and the results were checked against IGoR. In a later analysis, TCR-TCR, TCR-HLA and TCR-CMV co-occurrence was scored with hypergeometric tests, and a repertoire-size bias correction was applied to TCR pairs. A later analysis estimated false discovery rates by permuting HLA or CMV assignments 20 times. In a later analysis, co-occurring TCRs were grouped with DBSCAN, and TCRdist sequence similarity was added when clustering was performed within HLA-allele-positive subsets. Repertoires with fewer than 30,000 or more than 120,000 public chains, plus five repertoires with anomalous nucleotide sharing, were excluded from co-occurrence clustering. The immuneACCESS repertoire file appears here via TCRdb, limited to in-frame rearrangements. These files lack a portion of the clones; in checked studies, under half of the deficit traces to unresolved V genes, and the cause of the others is not known. Clonal size and the V and J genes are those of that table, whereas D and trimming came from the DNA. The sample table contains about 240,000 clones; only one count was recorded for more than 70% of them. Under 0.6% of the sample is taken by the ten largest.

The sequence is built from TRBV4-1 and TRBJ1-2; 8 bases in the junction line up with TRBD1. This clonotype was obtained from a boy aged 5-17 years in good health and CMV-seronegative. Sequencing was done on a sample of PBMCs. The CDR3 protein sequence reads: CASSPRGTGQAGREYGYTF. DNA sequence: TGCGCCAGCAGCCCCCGGGGCACGGGACAGGCCGGCCGGGAGTATGGCTACACCTTC.